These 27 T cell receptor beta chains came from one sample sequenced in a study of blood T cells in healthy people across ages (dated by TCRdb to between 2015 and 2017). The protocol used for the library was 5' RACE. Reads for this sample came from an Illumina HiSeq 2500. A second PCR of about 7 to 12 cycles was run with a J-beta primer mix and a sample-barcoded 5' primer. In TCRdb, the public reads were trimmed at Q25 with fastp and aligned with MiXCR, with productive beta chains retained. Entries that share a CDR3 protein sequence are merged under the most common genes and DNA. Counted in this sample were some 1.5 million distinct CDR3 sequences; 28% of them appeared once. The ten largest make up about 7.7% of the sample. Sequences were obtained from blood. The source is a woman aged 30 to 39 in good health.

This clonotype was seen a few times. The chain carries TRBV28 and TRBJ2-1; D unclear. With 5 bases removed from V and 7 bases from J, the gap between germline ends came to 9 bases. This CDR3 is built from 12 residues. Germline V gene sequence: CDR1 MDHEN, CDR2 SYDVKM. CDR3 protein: CASSTDGNEQFF. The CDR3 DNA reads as TGTGCCAGCAGTACGGACGGGAATGAGCAGTTCTTC.

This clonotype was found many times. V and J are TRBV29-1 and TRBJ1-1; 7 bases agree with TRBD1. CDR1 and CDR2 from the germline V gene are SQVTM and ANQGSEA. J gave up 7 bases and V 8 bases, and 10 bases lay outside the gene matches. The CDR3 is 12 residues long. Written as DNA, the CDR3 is TGCAGCAGCCAGGGGGTTACAAGTGAAGCTTTCTTT. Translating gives CSSQGVTSEAFF.

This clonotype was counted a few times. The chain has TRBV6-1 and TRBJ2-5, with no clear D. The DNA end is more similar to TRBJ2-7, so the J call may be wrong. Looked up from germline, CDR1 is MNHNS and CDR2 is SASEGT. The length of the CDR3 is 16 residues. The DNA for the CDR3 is TGTGCCAGCAGTGAAGCGCTTGATCGGCCGGTCGGCGAGCAGTACTTC. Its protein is CASSEALDRPVGEQYF.

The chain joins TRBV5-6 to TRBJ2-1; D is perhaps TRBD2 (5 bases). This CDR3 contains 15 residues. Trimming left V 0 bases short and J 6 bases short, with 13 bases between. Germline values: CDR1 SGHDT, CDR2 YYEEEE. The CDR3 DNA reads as TGTGCCAGCAGCTTGGCTGGGCGGGCTATCAATGAGCAGTTCTTC. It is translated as CASSLAGRAINEQFF. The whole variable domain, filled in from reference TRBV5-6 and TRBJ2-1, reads DAGVTQSPTHLIKTRGQQVTLRCSPKSGHDTVSWYQQALGQGPQFIFQYYEEEERQRGNFPDRFSGHQFPNYSSELNVNALLLGDSALYLCASSLAGRAINEQFFGPGTRLTVL.

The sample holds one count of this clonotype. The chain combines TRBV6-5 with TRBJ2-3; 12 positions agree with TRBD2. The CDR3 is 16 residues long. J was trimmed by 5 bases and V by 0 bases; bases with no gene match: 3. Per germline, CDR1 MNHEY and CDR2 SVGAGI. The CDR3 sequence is CASSYSTSGGQDTQYF. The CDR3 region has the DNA TGTGCCAGCAGTTACTCGACTAGCGGGGGCCAAGATACGCAGTATTTT.

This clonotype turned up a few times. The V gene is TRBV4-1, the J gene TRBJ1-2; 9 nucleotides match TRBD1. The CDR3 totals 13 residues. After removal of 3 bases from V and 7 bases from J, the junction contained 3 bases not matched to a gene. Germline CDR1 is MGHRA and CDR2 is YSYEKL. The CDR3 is CASSQETGGGYTF. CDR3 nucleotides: TGCGCCAGCAGCCAGGAGACAGGGGGTGGCTACACCTTC.

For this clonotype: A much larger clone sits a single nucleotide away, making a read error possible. The CDR3 coding sequence is TGCAGTGCTAGAGATAGGTTTCAGGGCGATGAGCAGTTCTTC. Its translation: CSARDRFQGDEQFF. The genes are TRBV20-1 and TRBJ2-1; D is possibly TRBD1 (5 bases). Germline-derived CDR1 and CDR2 are DFQATT and SNEGSKA (reference sequence). The V end lost 0 bases, the J end lost 8 bases, and 14 bases lay between the germline ends. The CDR3 is made up of 14 amino acids.

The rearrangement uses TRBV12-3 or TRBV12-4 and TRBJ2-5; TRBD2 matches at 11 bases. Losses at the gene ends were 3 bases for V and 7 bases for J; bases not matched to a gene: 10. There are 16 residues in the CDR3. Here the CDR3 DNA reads TGTGCCAGCAGTTTTTGGGCTAGCGGGGGGCGGGGGACCCAGTACTTC. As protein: CASSFWASGGRGTQYF.

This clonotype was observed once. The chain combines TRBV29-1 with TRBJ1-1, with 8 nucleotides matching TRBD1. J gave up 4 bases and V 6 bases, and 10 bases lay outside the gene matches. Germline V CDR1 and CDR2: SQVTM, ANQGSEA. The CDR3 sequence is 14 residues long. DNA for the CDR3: TGCAGCGTGACCCCTTGGACAGGGAGCACTGAAGCTTTCTTT. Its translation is CSVTPWTGSTEAFF. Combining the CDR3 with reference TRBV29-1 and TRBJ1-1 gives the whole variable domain SAVISQKPSRDICQRGTSLTIQCQVDSQVTMMFWYRQQPGQSLTLIATANQGSEATYESGFVIDKFPISRPNLTFSTLTVSNMSPEDSSIYLCSVTPWTGSTEAFFGQGTRLTVV.

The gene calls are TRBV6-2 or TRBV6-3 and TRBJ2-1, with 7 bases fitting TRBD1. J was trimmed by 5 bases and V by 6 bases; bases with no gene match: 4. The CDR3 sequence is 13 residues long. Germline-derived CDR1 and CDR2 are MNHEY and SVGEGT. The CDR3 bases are TGTGCCAGCAGATGGGACAGTGACAATGAGCAGTTCTTC. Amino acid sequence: CASRWDSDNEQFF.

The CDR3 DNA follows: TGTGCCAGCAGTCCCCAATTGGCTAGCGGGAGGAATGAGCAGTTCTTC. It is translated as CASSPQLASGRNEQFF. V usage is TRBV12-3 or TRBV12-4 and J usage is TRBJ2-1; 11 bases fit TRBD2. After removal of 5 bases from V and 7 bases from J, the junction contained 10 bases not matched to a gene. CDR3 size: 16 residues.

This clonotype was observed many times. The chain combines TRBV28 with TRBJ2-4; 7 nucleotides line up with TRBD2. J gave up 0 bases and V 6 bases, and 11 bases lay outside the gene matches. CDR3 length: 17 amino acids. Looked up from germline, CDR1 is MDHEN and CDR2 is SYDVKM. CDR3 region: CASSNAGGRLAKNIQYF. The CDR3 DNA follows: TGTGCCAGCAGCAATGCGGGCGGGAGATTAGCCAAAAACATTCAGTACTTC. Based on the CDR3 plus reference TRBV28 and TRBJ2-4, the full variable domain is DVKVTQSSRYLVKRTGEKVFLECVQDMDHENMFWYRQDPGLGLRLIYFSYDVKMKEKGDIPEGYSVSREKKERFSLILESASTNQTSMYLCASSNAGGRLAKNIQYFGAGTRLSVL.

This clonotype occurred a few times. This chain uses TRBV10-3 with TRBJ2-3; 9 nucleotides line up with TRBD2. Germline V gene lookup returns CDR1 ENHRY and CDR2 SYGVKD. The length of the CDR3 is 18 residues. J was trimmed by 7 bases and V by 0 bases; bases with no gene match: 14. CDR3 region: CAISESPASGVGGYTQYF. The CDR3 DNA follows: TGTGCCATCAGTGAGTCCCCGGCTAGCGGGGTCGGAGGTTATACGCAGTATTTT.

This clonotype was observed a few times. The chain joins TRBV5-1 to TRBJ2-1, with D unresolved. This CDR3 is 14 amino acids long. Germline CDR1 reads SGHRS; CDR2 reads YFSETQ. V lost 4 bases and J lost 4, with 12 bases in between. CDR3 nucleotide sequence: TGCGCCAGCAGCCCGGATGACTTATACAATGAGCAGTTCTTC. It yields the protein CASSPDDLYNEQFF.

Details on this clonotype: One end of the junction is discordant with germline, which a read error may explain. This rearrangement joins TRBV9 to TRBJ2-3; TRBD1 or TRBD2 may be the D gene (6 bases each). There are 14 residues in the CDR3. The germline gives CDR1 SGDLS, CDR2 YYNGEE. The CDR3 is CAGSVGGGGDTQYF. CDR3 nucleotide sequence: TGTGCCGGCAGCGTAGGAGGGGGAGGAGATACGCAGTATTTT.

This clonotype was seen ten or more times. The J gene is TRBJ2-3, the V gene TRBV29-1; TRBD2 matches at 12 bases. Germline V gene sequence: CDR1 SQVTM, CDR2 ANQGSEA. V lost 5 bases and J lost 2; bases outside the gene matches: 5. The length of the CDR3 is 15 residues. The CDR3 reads CSVSGLAGLTDTQYF. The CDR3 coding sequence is TGCAGCGTTTCGGGACTAGCGGGCCTCACAGATACGCAGTATTTT.

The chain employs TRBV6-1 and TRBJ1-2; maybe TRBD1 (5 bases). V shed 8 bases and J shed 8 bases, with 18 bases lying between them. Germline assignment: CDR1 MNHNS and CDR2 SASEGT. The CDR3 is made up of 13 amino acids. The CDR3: CASEAGHATGYTF. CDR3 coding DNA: TGTGCCAGCGAGGCAGGGCACGCCACGGGCTACACCTTC.

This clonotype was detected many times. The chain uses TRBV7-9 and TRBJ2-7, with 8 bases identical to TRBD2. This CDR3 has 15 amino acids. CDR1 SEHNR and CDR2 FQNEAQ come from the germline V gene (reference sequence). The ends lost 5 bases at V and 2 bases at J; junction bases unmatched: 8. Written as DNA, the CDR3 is TGTGCCAGCAGCCCCAGCGGGGGTGCCCCCTACGAGCAGTACTTC. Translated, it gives CASSPSGGAPYEQYF.

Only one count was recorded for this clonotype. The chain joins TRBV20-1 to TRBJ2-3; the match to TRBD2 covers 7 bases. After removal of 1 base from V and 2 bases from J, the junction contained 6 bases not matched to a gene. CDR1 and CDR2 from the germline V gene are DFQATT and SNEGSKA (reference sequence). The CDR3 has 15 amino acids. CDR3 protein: CSARGGEGTTDTQYF. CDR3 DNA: TGCAGTGCTAGAGGGGGGGAGGGTACCACAGATACGCAGTATTTT.

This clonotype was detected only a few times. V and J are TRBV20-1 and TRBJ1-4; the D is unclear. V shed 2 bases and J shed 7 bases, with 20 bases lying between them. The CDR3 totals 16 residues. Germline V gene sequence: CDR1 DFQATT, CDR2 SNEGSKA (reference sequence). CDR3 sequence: CSARPSDPGGGEKLFF. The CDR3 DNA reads TGCAGTGCTAGACCTTCGGACCCGGGCGGAGGTGAAAAACTGTTTTTT.

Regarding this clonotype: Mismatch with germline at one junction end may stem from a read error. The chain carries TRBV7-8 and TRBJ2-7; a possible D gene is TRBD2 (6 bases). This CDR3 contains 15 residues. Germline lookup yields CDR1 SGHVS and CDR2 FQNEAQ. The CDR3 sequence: CVSSLVRAGAYEQYF. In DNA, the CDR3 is TGTGTCAGCAGCTTAGTCCGAGCGGGCGCCTACGAGCAGTACTTC.

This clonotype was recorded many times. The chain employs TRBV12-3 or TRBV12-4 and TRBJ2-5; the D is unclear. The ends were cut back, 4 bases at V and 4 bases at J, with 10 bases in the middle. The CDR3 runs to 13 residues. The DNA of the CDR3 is TGTGCCAGCAGTTCTGCGATTGGAGAGACCCAGTACTTC. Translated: CASSSAIGETQYF.

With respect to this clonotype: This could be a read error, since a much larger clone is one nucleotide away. The CDR3 nucleotides read TGTGCCAGCAGCCAGGATACTAGCGGGACGTACCAAGAGACCCAGTTCTTC. Amino acid sequence: CASSQDTSGTYQETQFF. The chain uses TRBV3-1 and TRBJ2-5, with 10 nucleotides matching TRBD2. The better agreement between TRBJ2-1 and the DNA end casts doubt on the J call. The CDR3 is 17 amino acids. Germline CDR1 reads LGHDT; CDR2 reads YNNKEL (reference sequence).

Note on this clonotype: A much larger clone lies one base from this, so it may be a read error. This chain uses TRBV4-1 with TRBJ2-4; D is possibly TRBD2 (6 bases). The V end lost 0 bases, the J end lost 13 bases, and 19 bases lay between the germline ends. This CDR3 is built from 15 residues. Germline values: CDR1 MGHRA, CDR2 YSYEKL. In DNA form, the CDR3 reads TGCGCCAGCAGCCAAGAAGGCGCTAGCGACTACGGGCAGTACTTC. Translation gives CASSQEGASDYGQYF.

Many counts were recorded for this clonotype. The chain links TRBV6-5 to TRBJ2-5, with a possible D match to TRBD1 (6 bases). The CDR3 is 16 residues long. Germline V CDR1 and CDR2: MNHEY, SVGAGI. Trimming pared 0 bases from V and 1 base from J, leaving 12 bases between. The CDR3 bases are TGTGCCAGCAGTTACTCGAGGACAGCCACCCAAGAGACCCAGTACTTC. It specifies CASSYSRTATQETQYF.

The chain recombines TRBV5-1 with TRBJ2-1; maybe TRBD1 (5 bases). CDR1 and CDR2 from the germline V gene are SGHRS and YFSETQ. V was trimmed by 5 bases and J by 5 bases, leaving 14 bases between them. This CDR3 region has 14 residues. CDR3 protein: CASSWFDRNNEQFF. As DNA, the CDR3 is TGCGCCAGCAGTTGGTTCGACAGAAACAATGAGCAGTTCTTC.

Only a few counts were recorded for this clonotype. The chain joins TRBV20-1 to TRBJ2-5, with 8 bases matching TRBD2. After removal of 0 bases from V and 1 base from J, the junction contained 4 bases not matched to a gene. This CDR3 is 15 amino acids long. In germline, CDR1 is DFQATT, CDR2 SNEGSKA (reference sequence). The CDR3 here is CSARDGAGAQETQYF. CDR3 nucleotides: TGCAGTGCTAGAGATGGAGCGGGGGCCCAAGAGACCCAGTACTTC.